This T cell receptor (beta chain) was captured by sequencing in a study of beta chain features in type 1 diabetes. As for the study in general: Cell yields, gender and age were comparable in patients and healthy donors.

With regard to this clone: The antigen is not known.

Blood was drawn once from each donor into heparinised tubes. The draws averaged around 120 mL. Study-level findings and limits: It was not settled here whether HLA type affects TCRB rearrangement.

CDR3 length equals 16 residues. V dropped 1 base and J dropped 1 base, with 11 bases sitting between them. Germline CDR1 reads KGHSH; CDR2 reads LQKENI. Reverse transcribing all isolated RNA meant expressed TCRB transcripts were sequenced. Clones were read by immunoSEQ multiplex PCR, and TCRdb kept only the in-frame ones, dropping some. The data show about 150,000 clones, with about 10% seen just once and about 1.3% held by the top ten. The chain combines TRBV18 with TRBJ1-3; no definite D call. The specimen sequenced was naive CD4+ T cells from blood. This clonotype was obtained from a man between 18 and 35 years old in good health. The CDR3 loop reads CASSPLEGFSGNTIYF. CDR3 nucleotides: TGTGCCAGCTCACCACTTGAGGGATTTTCTGGAAACACCATATATTTT. Full variable domain (missing parts from reference TRBV18 and TRBJ1-3): NAGVMQNPRHLVRRRGQEARLRCSPMKGHSHVYWYRQLPEEGLKFMVYLQKENIIDESGMPKERFSAEFPKEGPSILRIQQVVRGDSAAYFCASSPLEGFSGNTIYFGEGSWLTVV.